The rows below give T cell receptor beta chains drawn from one sample of a study of CXCR3-negative and CXCR3-positive naive CD8 T cells. TCRdb re-analyzed the 5' RACE reads; it lists each CDR3 protein once, without DNA. The sample data list approximately 39,000 distinct CDR3 sequences. The sample consisted of memory CD8+ T cells from blood. Receptors were obtained from a human donor in good health. Some clones in this sample may be carry-over from other donors' samples. Both conserved end residues are part of each CDR3. Not every row has a clone size; where given, it reads once, few, many or a size class.

>NA|TRBJ2-7|TRBV5-5
CASSSGQGYEQYF
>NA|TRBJ2-5|TRBV6-5
CASSPRDGKETQYF
>NA|TRBJ1-5|TRBV20-1
CSARLGEYQPQHF
>NA|TRBJ2-1|TRBV4-2
CASSQGADSYNEQFF
>NA|TRBJ1-1|TRBV28
CASRTRTGNTEAFF
>NA|TRBJ1-6|TRBV9
CASREGNSPLHF
>NA|TRBJ2-3|TRBV15
CATSRQSGEWDTQYF
>medium-sized|TRBJ2-3|TRBV11-2
CASSFSGGSGDTQYF
>NA|TRBJ2-3|TRBV28
CASSPEPGLAGFLSTDTQYF
>NA|TRBJ1-1|TRBV29-1
CSGHDSALTEAFF
>NA|TRBJ1-3|TRBV15
CATSRDTGSGNTIYF
>NA|TRBJ1-5|TRBV12-3/TRBV12-4
CASSLGTGWGPQPQHF
>NA|TRBJ1-2|TRBV29-1
CSVVGRRGPYGYTF
>NA|TRBJ2-1|TRBV5-1
CASSLGDRVAYNEQFF
>NA|TRBJ2-2|TRBV29-1
CSARGGNGELFF
>NA|TRBJ2-2|TRBV9
CASSTRDQGPLKKTGELFF
>NA|TRBJ2-1|TRBV29-1
CSVVGGRQGFSNEQFF
>NA|TRBJ2-1|TRBV7-3
CASRTNLTSYNEQFF